This T cell receptor beta chain was recovered during a study of cytomegalovirus exposure and HLA in healthy donors (dated by TCRdb to the late 2010s). Notes on the research overall: The 650 to 750 repertoires of the first cohort and the 120 validation repertoires were produced on the same platform, according to a later analysis. The study aimed to test whether signatures of past pathogen exposure could be identified by cataloging public T cell receptors. The study combined high-throughput TCR immunosequencing, statistical association of individual TCRs with disease status, and machine learning to predict cytomegalovirus infection status. Along with the 666-subject first cohort, a separate validation cohort of around 120 different subjects was used.

V is cut by 1 base and J by 5 bases, and the space between the germline ends is 13 bases. The CDR3 runs 15 amino acids, cysteine and phenylalanine included. Only the CDR3 DNA stays, 45 bases, in frame from base 1. CDR1 SGDLS and CDR2 YYNGEE are derived from the germline V gene. Overall results and qualifications from the work: It was suggested by the authors that the approach could potentially be generalized to other disease states and immunological phenotypes. In vitro tests confirmed that a few of the cytomegalovirus-associated TCR beta chains recognize cytomegalovirus antigens. Of the cluster scores, 85% to 95% were above 0 in a later analysis, which found that TCRs clustered in the first cohort also tended to co-occur in the roughly 130 validation repertoires. A total of 150 or so TCR beta chains were listed by the study as associated with cytomegalovirus. A later analysis had no HLA typing for the validation cohort, so co-occurrence there was scored across all 130 or so repertoires. Across donors, most TCR sequences were observed very rarely, whereas some public TCRs were present in many individuals. Cytomegalovirus status was reported to be diagnosed by the classifier with high specificity and sensitivity in both the original and validation cohorts.

The protocol used for the library was the immunoSEQ multiplex PCR assay. The original pipeline was this. A statistical classification framework was developed to diagnose cytomegalovirus status using the catalog of TCR beta chain sequences. Sourced from immuneACCESS, this table was stored by TCRdb with only in-frame sequences that have V and J called. A share of the clones is absent; for the studies checked, an unresolved V gene accounts for under half, and the remainder has no known explanation. V and J calls plus clone size are reproduced from that table; the DNA served to infer D and trimming. The sample has about 130,000 clones on record, almost 90% of them singletons. Roughly 1.4% of the sample is in the top ten clones. Note on this clone: Its antigen remains undetermined. No clone much larger than this one lies a single base away; base qualities are absent.

The donors were included in the validation cohort of 100 to 150 subjects, a group kept apart from the roughly 670-subject first cohort. The sequencing input was PBMCs. The rearranged segments are TRBV9 and TRBJ2-1; the D gene is perhaps TRBD2, on 6 matching bases. The sequence derives from a man younger than 40 in good health and CMV-seronegative. CDR3 loop: CASSVMAGRHNEQFF. The sequenced DNA: TGTGCCAGCAGCGTAATGGCAGGGAGGCACAATGAGCAGTTCTTC.